This paragraph covers one T cell receptor beta chain sequence. Its recognized antigen is unknown. One base away there is no much larger clone; base qualities are not given. The data stem from a study of post-analysis software for immune sequencing data (dated by TCRdb to the mid-2010s). Looking at the study overall: The recorded disease courses included relapsing-remitting, secondary progressive and progressive-relapsing multiple sclerosis, and some patients had no subtype annotation. Patient repertoires were compared against ten to twelve previously published healthy control repertoires from donors aged about 6 to 28 years. A subset of samples was prepared in parallel using single-end sample barcoding, then pooled and co-amplified after Illumina adapter ligation.

Libraries were built with PCR. Reads for this sample came from an Illumina HiSeq 2500. Unique molecular identifiers were incorporated into TCR beta cDNA libraries to reduce PCR and sequencing biases. Approximately 500,000 cDNA molecules were obtained for every 1 to 10 million input T cells, so each molecule roughly corresponded to one T cell. The patient libraries were prepared and sequenced with the same protocol used for the earlier healthy control dataset. Samples belonging to the same batch were prepared together, multiplexed and sequenced on a shared HiSeq lane. Turning to the authors' computational methods: Raw barcoded reads were processed with MIGEC, discarding single-read molecular identifier groups before consensus assembly and CDR3 extraction. Clonotype tables were post-analysed with VDJtools, and diversity was normalized by down-sampling all datasets to the smallest sample size. To correct batch-related cross-sample contamination, repertoire overlap clustering matched CDR3 amino acid sequences but not nucleotide sequences. The public reads were reprocessed in TCRdb via fastp at Q25 and MiXCR, keeping in-frame beta chains. For every CDR3 protein sequence, its rows merge into one entry that carries the most common genes and DNA. The V and J calls follow TCRdb's processing rather than the paper's. The sample table records 750,000 to 950,000 distinct CDR3 sequences; roughly 50% of these occur just once. The ten largest clones add up to roughly 5.2% of the sample.

For CDR1 and CDR2, the germline V gene lists SGHVS and FNYEAQ. CDR3 length: 17 amino acids, cysteine to phenylalanine. Solely the CDR3 DNA is kept, with 51 bases framed from the first base. Trimming costs V 5 bases and J 4 bases, and their ends lie 21 bases apart. TCR beta repertoires were profiled from peripheral blood of approximately 13 young patients with multiple sclerosis to demonstrate the VDJtools post-analysis software. The multiple sclerosis patients were children and adolescents ranging in age from roughly 6 to 15 years. General findings and caveats noted by the study authors: Patients showed significantly higher frequencies than controls for 4 or 5 TRBV segments, among them TRBV5-6, TRBV5-1 and TRBV20-1. The control group was slightly older than the multiple sclerosis patient group. Multiple sclerosis patients had significantly lower normalized Chao1 diversity than controls, a result that suggests substantial peripheral T-cell clonal expansion. Strong co-clustering of samples prepared in the same batch was shown by direct clustering with F measure, prompting a batch-effect correction.

Here the chain combines TRBV7-6 and TRBJ2-1; possibly the D gene is TRBD1, per 5 matching bases. The source is a girl aged 10 to 17 with multiple sclerosis. The sequenced sample was blood. The nucleotides are TGTGCCAGCAGCCCATCCCGGTGGGGCGGCCGATACAATGAGCAGTTCTTC. Its coded protein is CASSPSRWGGRYNEQFF.